Listed below are T cell receptor beta chains from one sample, sequenced in a study of response to subunit inactivated influenza vaccine. TCRdb re-called the RT-PCR reads through MiXCR, storing one row per CDR3 protein. The table has some 480,000 distinct CDR3 sequences, about 10% seen once. This sample comprised PBMCs from blood, obtained 40 to 50 days after vaccination. Receptors were obtained from a man over 45 who received an inactivated influenza vaccine. Both conserved end residues are part of each CDR3. Fields, in order: V gene, D gene, J gene, clone size, CDR3 protein, CDR3 DNA. The D gene is left open where the match is weak. The size entry is marked missing in some rows and otherwise reads once, few, many or a size class.

TRBV25-1	TRBD2	TRBJ2-1	-	CASSGKPRVPGLARSSYNEQFF	TGTGCCAGCAGTGGCAAACCAAGGGTTCCGGGACTAGCCCGGAGCTCCTACAATGAGCAGTTCTTC
TRBV12-3/TRBV12-4	-	TRBJ2-6	many	CASSSSGANVLTF	TGTGCCAGCAGCTCGTCTGGGGCCAACGTCCTGACTTTC
TRBV5-4	-	TRBJ1-1	-	CASSLRGAGMMNTEAFF	TGTGCCAGCAGCTTGCGCGGGGCAGGGATGATGAACACCGAAGCTTTCTTT
TRBV20-1	TRBD2	TRBJ2-5	many	CSANDRKRGGETQYF	TGCAGTGCCAATGACCGGAAGCGGGGTGGGGAGACCCAGTACTTC
TRBV12-3/TRBV12-4	-	TRBJ2-1	-	CASSTGVGYNEQFF	TGTGCCAGCAGTACGGGAGTAGGCTACAATGAGCAGTTCTTC
TRBV6-5	-	TRBJ1-6	many	CASSYSIRSSYNSPLHF	TGTGCCAGCAGTTACTCGATTCGGAGCTCCTATAATTCACCCCTCCACTTT
TRBV4-2	TRBD1	TRBJ2-3	-	CASSPRGQGATDTQYF	TGTGCCAGCAGCCCGAGGGGACAGGGGGCGACAGATACGCAGTATTTT
TRBV12-3/TRBV12-4	-	TRBJ1-2	few	CASSFGGNAYGYTF	TGTGCCAGCAGTTTTGGAGGGAACGCCTATGGCTACACCTTC
TRBV5-5	-	TRBJ2-7	few	CASSPGTQRYYEQYF	TGTGCCAGCAGCCCGGGGACACAGCGGTACTACGAGCAGTACTTC
TRBV30	TRBD2	TRBJ2-1	-	CAWSVGLLAGVNEQFF	TGTGCCTGGAGTGTTGGTCTGCTAGCGGGAGTCAATGAGCAGTTCTTC
TRBV4-1	-	TRBJ1-5	few	CASSQDWGKQDQPQHF	TGCGCCAGCAGCCAAGATTGGGGGAAACAGGATCAGCCCCAGCATTTT
TRBV9	-	TRBJ2-2	-	CASSVLGEPNTGELFF	TGTGCCAGCAGCGTTTTGGGCGAACCGAACACCGGGGAGCTGTTTTTT
TRBV4-1	-	TRBJ2-1	many	CASSQLGTKSYNEQFF	TGCGCCAGCAGCCAACTGGGAACGAAATCCTACAATGAGCAGTTCTTC
TRBV11-1	-	TRBJ2-1	once	CASSSPTSNRGPYNEQFF	TGTGCCAGCAGCTCGCCAACATCAAATCGGGGGCCCTACAATGAGCAGTTCTTC
TRBV7-9	TRBD1	TRBJ2-1	few	CASSLVGTVAYNEQFF	TGTGCCAGCAGCTTAGTGGGGACAGTAGCCTACAATGAGCAGTTCTTC
TRBV20-1	TRBD1	TRBJ2-3	-	CSAPDRESTDTQYF	TGCAGTGCGCCGGACAGGGAGAGCACAGATACGCAGTATTTT
TRBV4-1	-	TRBJ1-1	-	CASSQGDLNTEAFF	TGCGCCAGCAGCCAAGGGGATTTAAACACTGAAGCTTTCTTT
TRBV29-1	TRBD2	TRBJ2-1	many	CSVLTSSDLYNEQFF	TGCAGCGTCCTGACTAGCTCGGATCTCTACAATGAGCAGTTCTTC
TRBV7-6	-	TRBJ2-1	few	CASSLAVRLDNEQFF	TGTGCCAGCAGCTTAGCTGTTCGGCTAGACAATGAGCAGTTCTTC
TRBV4-2	TRBD2	TRBJ2-3	many	CASSQALAGATDTQYF	TGTGCCAGCAGCCAAGCTTTAGCGGGAGCTACAGATACGCAGTATTTT
TRBV4-3	TRBD1	TRBJ2-7	-	CASSQPGQGADEQYF	TGCGCCAGCAGCCAACCGGGACAGGGGGCGGACGAGCAGTACTTC
TRBV12-3/TRBV12-4	TRBD2	TRBJ2-2	-	CASSLALGLGLGELFF	TGTGCCAGCAGTTTAGCGCTCGGACTAGGGCTCGGGGAGCTGTTTTTT
TRBV12-3/TRBV12-4	TRBD1	TRBJ1-2	few	CASSQIGTGASGYTF	TGTGCCAGCAGCCAAATCGGGACAGGGGCTTCTGGCTACACCTTC
TRBV28	TRBD1	TRBJ2-2	-	CASWDSPNTGELFF	TGTGCCAGCTGGGACAGTCCGAACACCGGGGAGCTGTTTTTT
TRBV7-3	TRBD1	TRBJ2-3	few	CASSLTLGQGQYF	TGTGCCAGCAGCTTAACGTTGGGACAGGGCCAGTATTTT
TRBV28	-	TRBJ2-7	-	CASSPSGTGEQYF	TGTGCCAGCAGCCCCTCGGGGACGGGCGAGCAGTACTTC
TRBV2	-	TRBJ1-6	-	CASRRGVNSPLHF	TGTGCCAGCAGGCGCGGGGTGAATTCACCCCTCCACTTT
TRBV12-3/TRBV12-4	-	TRBJ2-1	-	CASSGTLVGEQFF	TGTGCCAGTTCCGGGACCCTTGTAGGTGAGCAGTTCTTC
TRBV5-5	-	TRBJ2-2	few	CASSFFPDGTANTGELFF	TGTGCCAGCAGCTTCTTTCCAGACGGGACCGCTAACACCGGGGAGCTGTTTTTT
TRBV27	TRBD2	TRBJ2-1	many	CASSLTTSGNEQFF	TGTGCCAGCAGTTTAACTACTAGCGGTAATGAGCAGTTCTTC
TRBV7-6	TRBD2	TRBJ2-7	many	CASSLNSGTSDHSYEQYF	TGTGCCAGCAGCTTAAATTCGGGGACTAGCGACCATTCCTACGAGCAGTACTTC
TRBV7-2	TRBD1	TRBJ1-6	many	CASSFRQGQNSPLHF	TGTGCCAGCAGCTTCCGACAGGGACAGAATTCACCCCTCCACTTT
TRBV4-1	-	TRBJ1-4	-	CASSQYHGQTEKLFF	TGCGCCAGCAGCCAGTATCACGGACAGACTGAAAAACTGTTTTTT
TRBV12-3/TRBV12-4	TRBD1	TRBJ1-1	few	CASSFLAGGNTEAFF	TGTGCCAGCAGTTTCCTGGCAGGGGGGAACACTGAAGCTTTCTTT
TRBV20-1	-	TRBJ1-6	many	CSAREQINSPLHF	TGCAGTGCTAGAGAACAAATTAATTCACCCCTCCACTTT
TRBV20-1	-	TRBJ2-5	many	CSAFRETQYF	TGCAGTGCTTTCCGGGAGACCCAGTACTTC
TRBV20-1	TRBD2	TRBJ2-1	many	CSAISTRGTIRNEQFF	TGCAGTGCTATCTCAACCCGGGGGACTATTCGAAATGAGCAGTTCTTC